Following are 8 T cell receptor beta chains from one sample sequenced in a study of T cells in women clearing cervical HPV infection. Produced via immunoSEQ multiplex PCR; TCRdb's table is partial and in-frame only. The listing records about 40,000 clones. The sample comprised blood buffy coat. Receptors were obtained from a woman between 18 and 70 years old with a cervical HPV16 infection that either progressed to CIN3+ or cleared (not recorded which).

Of note for this clone: The read comes to an end 3 residues before the CDR3 does, leaving the germline J gene to fill in the end. The chain has TRBV19 and TRBJ1-2; 8 bases are a match to TRBD1. Looked up from germline, CDR1 is LNHDA and CDR2 is SQIVND (reference sequence). This CDR3 is 13 amino acids long. The CDR3 loop reads CASRRDRIVGYTF. The covered CDR3 bases are TGTGCCAGTAGGAGGGACAGGATAGTGGGC.

The covered CDR3 bases are TGTGCCAGCACTGGCTCCGGACAGGGTTTCTATGGC. Its translation is CASTGSGQGFYG. The entire CDR3 protein is CASTGSGQGFYGYTF. This chain joins TRBV12-3 or TRBV12-4 and TRBJ1-2; 8 bases fit TRBD1. The read terminates 3 residues before the CDR3 end, so the remaining end is supplied by the germline J gene. V lost 7 bases to trimming and J lost 4 bases; unmatched junction nucleotides: 11. The length of the CDR3 is 15 residues.

With respect to this clone: The read ends 3 residues before the CDR3 terminus; that terminus is restored from the germline J gene. V and J are TRBV6-4 and TRBJ2-3; D possibly corresponds to TRBD2 (5 bases). The CDR3 is made up of 15 amino acids. Germline CDR1 MRHNA, CDR2 SNTAGT. V was pared by 0 bases and J by 4 bases, with 11 bases between. The covered CDR3 bases are TGTGCCAGCAGTGACTCTACGGGGAAGGCAGATACG. Encoded protein: CASSDSTGKADT. In full, the CDR3 reads CASSDSTGKADTQYF.

Notes on this clone: The DNA ends 3 residues before the CDR3 does, and the rest of the CDR3 is filled in from the germline J gene. The chain has TRBV11-3 and TRBJ2-5; 8 bases match TRBD1. Germline CDR1 is SGHNT and CDR2 is YENEEA. Trimming cost V 5 bases and J 0 bases; bases outside gene matches: 5. The CDR3 contains 15 residues. Here the CDR3 reads CASSKGQEYQETQYF. The CDR3 DNA, read in part, is TGTGCCAGCAGCAAGGGACAGGAGTACCAAGAGACC.

About this clone: Read sequence stops 3 residues before the CDR3 end, and the germline J gene provides the missing end. V and J are TRBV20-1 and TRBJ1-2; possibly TRBD1 for D (6 bases). The CDR3 spans 14 residues. CDR1 is DFQATT, CDR2 SNEGSKA, per germline (reference sequence). The CDR3 is CSPRAGGPAEGYTF. The sequenced part of the CDR3 DNA is TGCAGTCCGCGGGCTGGGGGCCCGGCGGAGGGC.

On this clone itself: The read comes to an end 3 residues before the CDR3 does, leaving the germline J gene to fill in the end. The chain carries TRBV6-2 or TRBV6-3 and TRBJ1-1; D possibly corresponds to TRBD1 (5 bases). The length of the CDR3 is 14 residues. The V end was cut by 5 bases, the J end by 4 bases, with 14 bases between. CDR1 is MNHEY and CDR2 is SVGEGT in the germline V gene. The CDR3 region is CASSNPGRSTEAFF. The DNA read from the CDR3 is TGTGCCAGCAGTAACCCAGGGAGGTCCACTGAA.

To note about this clone: The CDR3 extends 3 residues past the end of the read, so its final part is completed from the germline J gene. J is TRBJ1-2 and V is TRBV6-7, with D perhaps TRBD1 (6 bases). TRBV6-7 is reported as an ORF; its role is uncertain. This CDR3 has 10 residues. This chain's CDR3 is CASRRGGYTF. The covered CDR3 bases are TGTGCCAGCAGAAGGGGGGGC.

Concerning this clone itself: The read is 3 residues too short to cover the CDR3 end, so that end is filled in from the germline J gene. This sequence joins TRBV18 and TRBJ2-7; the D gene is possibly TRBD1 (6 bases). The CDR3 loop spans 17 amino acids. In germline, CDR1 is KGHSH, CDR2 LQKENI. V was trimmed by 3 bases and J by 4 bases, leaving 22 bases between them. The CDR3 loop reads CASSPIGPPGHGYEQYF. The sequenced CDR3 bases are TGTGCCAGCTCACCTATTGGACCACCGGGACACGGGTACGAG.